This TCR beta chain was captured by sequencing in a study of control samples from healthy donors and cancer patients. Germline CDR1 MDHEN, CDR2 SYDVKM. This CDR3 is built from 13 residues. Trimming cost V 6 bases and J 4 bases, with 13 bases left between them. Produced via immunoSEQ multiplex PCR; TCRdb's table is partial and in-frame only. The repertoire consists of under 450,000 clones, with around nine tenths occurring once and the leading ten covering around 6.5%. The TCR originated in a man aged 40-49 years with head and neck cancer. The V call is TRBV28, the J call TRBJ2-7; a weak D match, TRBD1 (5 bases). What was sequenced was PBMCs. CDR3 protein: CASSPSDRYEQYF. The CDR3 DNA follows: TGTGCCAGCAGCCCATCCGACAGATACGAGCAGTACTTC.